The next 20 T cell receptor beta chains were all read from a single sample in a study of T cells in Graves' hyperthyroidism and ophthalmopathy. RNA transcripts served as the template for amplifying TCR beta CDR3 regions. A first-round RT-PCR of the TCR CDR3 used the HTBI primer set. TCRdb called the multiplex PCR reads again in MiXCR, with one record for every CDR3 protein. This table holds under 400,000 distinct CDR3 sequences, approximately 18% found once. The specimen sequenced was blood. The receptors derive from a woman aged 40 to 50 with Graves' ophthalmopathy.

This clonotype was observed at least ten times. The chain couples TRBV28 to TRBJ2-5; D possibly uses TRBD1 or TRBD2 (7 bases each). CDR1 MDHEN and CDR2 SYDVKM come from the germline V gene. Trimming took off 2 bases at V and 5 bases at J, with 15 bases between the two ends. The CDR3 length is 15 residues. The CDR3 loop is CASSLIRGGQETQYF. The DNA of the CDR3 is TGTGCCAGCAGTTTAATCAGGGGGGGCCAGGAGACCCAGTACTTC. Combining the CDR3 with reference TRBV28 and TRBJ2-5 gives the whole variable domain DVKVTQSSRYLVKRTGEKVFLECVQDMDHENMFWYRQDPGLGLRLIYFSYDVKMKEKGDIPEGYSVSREKKERFSLILESASTNQTSMYLCASSLIRGGQETQYFGPGTRLLVL.

This clonotype was detected many times. The gene calls are TRBV6-1 and TRBJ1-1; maybe TRBD1 (5 bases). The germline V gene encodes CDR1 MNHNS and CDR2 SASEGT. The CDR3 totals 14 residues. Trimming pared 6 bases from V and 0 bases from J, leaving 11 bases between. The CDR3 nucleotides are TGTGCCAGCAGCTCCCAGGGCATGAACACTGAAGCTTTCTTT. It yields the protein CASSSQGMNTEAFF.

This clonotype occurred many times. The chain combines TRBV6-1 with TRBJ1-1; D ambiguous. The germline CDR1 and CDR2 sequences are MNHNS and SASEGT. V was trimmed by 5 bases and J by 8 bases, leaving 27 bases between them. The length of the CDR3 is 17 residues. The CDR3 protein is CASSPHGPPLEKPEAFF. The CDR3 nucleotides read TGTGCCAGCAGTCCTCACGGACCACCCCTTGAGAAGCCCGAAGCTTTCTTT.

This clonotype has only a few counts. This chain links TRBV5-1 with TRBJ1-1, with D hard to call. CDR3 length: 14 residues. V was trimmed by 1 base and J by 1 base, leaving 8 bases between them. Germline V gene sequence: CDR1 SGHRS, CDR2 YFSETQ. The CDR3 reads CASSLQPGNTEAFF. The CDR3 nucleotides are TGCGCCAGCAGCTTGCAGCCGGGGAACACTGAAGCTTTCTTT.

Comment on this clonotype: In this CDR3 the conserved last residue, phenylalanine or tryptophan, is missing, so a read error is likely. CDR3 nucleotide sequence: TGTGCCAGCAGCTTCGAGGGCGAGCAGTACATC. Residues: CASSFEGEQYI. This chain uses TRBV7-8 with TRBJ2-7; D might be TRBD2 (5 bases). The germline gives CDR1 SGHVS, CDR2 FQNEAQ. CDR3 length: 11 amino acids. V lost 3 bases and J 6 bases, leaving 6 bases between the germline ends.

The table lists this clonotype with many counts. This chain connects TRBV24-1 to TRBJ1-1; D uncertain. This CDR3 spans 12 amino acids. The V gene lost 2 bases and the J gene lost 1 base, with 1 base spanning the gap. Germline V CDR1 and CDR2: KGHDR, SFDVKD. The CDR3 loop reads CATSDSNTEAFF. The CDR3 DNA reads TGTGCCACCAGTGATTCGAACACTGAAGCTTTCTTT.

This chain uses TRBV6-1 with TRBJ2-7; 13 bases fit TRBD2. The CDR3 runs 13 residues. J gave up 3 bases and V 9 bases, and 2 bases lay outside the gene matches. Germline V gene lookup returns CDR1 MNHNS and CDR2 SASEGT. The CDR3 loop is CARLAGGGYEQYF. The CDR3 DNA reads TGTGCCAGACTAGCGGGAGGGGGCTACGAGCAGTACTTC.

This clonotype was counted many times. This chain joins TRBV14 and TRBJ2-5; the match to TRBD1 covers 8 bases. The CDR3 totals 15 residues. The germline V gene encodes CDR1 SGHDN and CDR2 FVKESK. With V trimmed by 1 base and J by 1 base, 2 bases remained unmatched. Written as DNA, the CDR3 is TGTGCCAGCAGCCAAGTCGGGACAGGCCAAGAGACCCAGTACTTC. It translates to CASSQVGTGQETQYF.

This clonotype was detected ten times or more. The rearrangement joins TRBV19 to TRBJ2-3, with D perhaps matching TRBD1 (6 bases). V was shortened by 7 bases and J by 9 bases, with 14 bases between the two germline ends. The germline CDR1 and CDR2 sequences are LNHDA and SQIVND (reference sequence). The CDR3 has 12 residues. CDR3 nucleotide sequence: TGTGCCAGTAACCCCCCGAGGGGGACGCAGTATTTT. Protein product: CASNPPRGTQYF. Complete variable domain (other parts from reference TRBV19 and TRBJ2-3): DGGITQSPKYLFRKEGQNVTLSCEQNLNHDAMYWYRQDPGQGLRLIYYSQIVNDFQKGDIAEGYSVSREKKESFPLTVTSAQKNPTAFYLCASNPPRGTQYFGPGTRLTVL.

This clonotype was seen a handful of times. The gene calls are TRBV30 and TRBJ2-5; a possible D gene is TRBD1 (6 bases). CDR1 and CDR2 (germline): GTSNPN, SVGIG (reference sequence). V was pared by 3 bases and J by 11 bases, with 13 bases between. The CDR3 covers 11 residues. The CDR3 loop is CAWSHRDIQYF. The CDR3 nucleotides are TGTGCCTGGAGCCACAGGGATATTCAGTACTTC.

At least ten counts were recorded for this clonotype. This chain uses TRBV7-3 with TRBJ2-4, with TRBD2 identical over 7 bases. With V trimmed by 0 bases and J by 7 bases, 6 bases remained unmatched. This CDR3 has 15 amino acids. The V gene's germline CDR1 is SGHTA and CDR2 FQGTGA. The CDR3 nucleotides read TGTGCCAGCAGCTTAACTGGAGCGGGAAGGAACATTCAGTACTTC. Amino acid sequence: CASSLTGAGRNIQYF. Supplemented by reference TRBV7-3 and TRBJ2-4, the full variable domain reads GAGVSQTPSNKVTEKGKYVELRCDPISGHTALYWYRQSLGQGPEFLIYFQGTGAADDSGLPNDRFFAVRPEGSVSTLKIQRTERGDSAVYLCASSLTGAGRNIQYFGAGTRLSVL.

This chain uses TRBV6-2 or TRBV6-3 with TRBJ2-7; 14 nucleotides agree with TRBD2. The CDR3 extends over 18 amino acids. V lost 6 bases and J lost 5; bases outside the gene matches: 15. Germline CDR1 and CDR2: MNHEY and SVGEGT. The CDR3 reads CASSRGTGTSGSTNEQYF. For the CDR3, the DNA is TGTGCCAGCAGCCGTGGGACCGGGACTAGCGGGAGTACAAACGAGCAGTACTTC.

This clonotype showed up many times. This chain connects TRBV20-1 to TRBJ1-5; TRBD1 is a possible D gene (5 bases). CDR3 length equals 15 residues. Germline V gene data show CDR1 as DFQATT and CDR2 as SNEGSKA (reference sequence). Trimming removed 1 base at V and 2 bases at J, with 12 bases between. CDR3 protein: CSARGGWGGNQPQHF. The DNA for the CDR3 is TGCAGTGCTAGAGGGGGGTGGGGAGGCAATCAGCCCCAGCATTTT.

The V call is TRBV30, the J call TRBJ1-1; no clear D. The CDR3 contains 14 residues. Germline CDR1 and CDR2: GTSNPN and SVGIG (reference sequence). The V and J ends lost 2 bases and 0 bases respectively, with 10 bases between them. In DNA form, the CDR3 reads TGTGCCTGGAGTCGTGGGCAAATGAACACTGAAGCTTTCTTT. Translated, it gives CAWSRGQMNTEAFF.

A few counts support this clonotype. The V gene is TRBV30, the J gene TRBJ1-4, with 7 bases that match TRBD1. V shed 2 bases and J 10 bases; nucleotides not matched to a gene: 4. CDR3 size: 12 residues. Germline V gene sequence: CDR1 GTSNPN, CDR2 SVGIG (reference sequence). Here the CDR3 reads CAWSTGAGKLFF. CDR3 DNA: TGTGCCTGGAGTACAGGGGCGGGAAAACTGTTTTTT.

The table lists this clonotype with many counts. The junction departs from germline at one end; a sequencing error may be responsible. The chain is built from TRBV28 and TRBJ2-5; unclear D gene. Looked up from germline, CDR1 is MDHEN and CDR2 is SYDVKM. The CDR3 has 13 residues. The CDR3 sequence is CVSSPTLQETQYF. Written as DNA, the CDR3 is TGTGTCAGCAGCCCTACCCTTCAAGAGACCCAGTACTTC.

This clonotype was detected many times. This chain uses TRBV27 with TRBJ2-7; D possibly corresponds to TRBD1 (6 bases). CDR3 length: 12 residues. Germline V gene data show CDR1 as MNHEY and CDR2 as SMNVEV (reference sequence). V was trimmed by 2 bases and J by 13 bases, leaving 15 bases between them. CDR3 coding DNA: TGTGCCAGCAGTTTACCGGCCGGGACATTTTACTTC. Its protein is CASSLPAGTFYF.

The sample holds many counts of this clonotype. The chain combines TRBV20-1 with TRBJ2-7, with D possibly matching TRBD2 (6 bases). The length of the CDR3 is 15 residues. Germline V gene lookup returns CDR1 DFQATT and CDR2 SNEGSKA (reference sequence). Trimming left V 3 bases short and J 3 bases short, with 18 bases between. CDR3 region: CSASAGGSMRYEQYF. The CDR3 DNA follows: TGCAGTGCTAGCGCTGGGGGGAGTATGCGCTACGAGCAGTACTTC.

This clonotype was detected ten times or more. The gene calls are TRBV7-2 and TRBJ2-7, with D possibly being TRBD1 (5 bases). The CDR3 runs to 13 residues. Germline CDR1 SGHTA, CDR2 FQGNSA. The ends were cut back, 1 base at V and 6 bases at J, with 10 bases in the middle. The CDR3: CASSLDEGVEQYF. The CDR3 region has the DNA TGTGCCAGCAGCTTAGATGAAGGGGTCGAGCAGTACTTC.

This clonotype has ten or more counts. The chain recombines TRBV28 with TRBJ1-6; D unresolved. The CDR3 runs to 14 residues. The ends were cut back, 2 bases at V and 10 bases at J, with 12 bases in the middle. The germline V gene has CDR1 MDHEN and CDR2 SYDVKM. DNA of the CDR3: TGTGCCAGCAGTTTACGCGGACGGCTCTCACCCCTCCACTTT. This codes for CASSLRGRLSPLHF.